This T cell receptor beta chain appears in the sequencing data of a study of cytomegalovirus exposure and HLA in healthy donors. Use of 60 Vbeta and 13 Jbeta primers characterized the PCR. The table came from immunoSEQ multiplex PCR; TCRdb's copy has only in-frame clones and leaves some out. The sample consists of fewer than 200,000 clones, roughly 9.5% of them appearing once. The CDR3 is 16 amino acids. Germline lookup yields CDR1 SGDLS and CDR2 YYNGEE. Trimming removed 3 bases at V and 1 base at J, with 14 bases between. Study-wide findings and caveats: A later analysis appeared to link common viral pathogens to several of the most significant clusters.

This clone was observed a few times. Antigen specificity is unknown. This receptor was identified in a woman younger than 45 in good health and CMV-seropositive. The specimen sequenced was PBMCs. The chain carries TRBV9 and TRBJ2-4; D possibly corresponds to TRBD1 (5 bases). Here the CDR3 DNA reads TGTGCCAGCAGCGGGGGCCCACAGCCGGCCAAAAACATTCAGTACTTC. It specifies CASSGGPQPAKNIQYF.